This record concerns one T cell receptor (beta chain) sequence. Antigen: not known. Germline lookup yields CDR1 KGHSH and CDR2 LQKENI. V trimming: 4 bases; J trimming: 6 bases; junction bases outside the gene matches: 8. The CDR3 sequence is 15 residues long. This record belongs to a study of cytomegalovirus exposure and HLA in healthy donors. The study's findings and limits: A later analysis found common viral pathogens apparently linked to several of the most significant clusters. Relative to the roughly 640-donor mean, N-insertions were reportedly fewer in an Asian-associated ancestry cluster in a later analysis. The authors later linked a missense DCLRE1C variant to TCR beta V- and J-gene trimming.

Use of 60 Vbeta and 13 Jbeta primers characterized the PCR. TCRdb's table, derived via immunoSEQ multiplex PCR, lists solely in-frame clones and lacks some. The profile covers 150,000 to 200,000 clones, with approximately 78% appearing a single time and about 1.7% taken by the ten largest. The sequence was obtained from a young woman in good health and CMV-seronegative. The chain employs TRBV18 and TRBJ2-3; 9 nucleotides agree with TRBD1. The sequencing sample was made of PBMCs. As DNA, the CDR3 is TGTGCCAGCTCACGGACAGGGGTGCCACAGGATACGCAGTATTTT. It yields the protein CASSRTGVPQDTQYF.